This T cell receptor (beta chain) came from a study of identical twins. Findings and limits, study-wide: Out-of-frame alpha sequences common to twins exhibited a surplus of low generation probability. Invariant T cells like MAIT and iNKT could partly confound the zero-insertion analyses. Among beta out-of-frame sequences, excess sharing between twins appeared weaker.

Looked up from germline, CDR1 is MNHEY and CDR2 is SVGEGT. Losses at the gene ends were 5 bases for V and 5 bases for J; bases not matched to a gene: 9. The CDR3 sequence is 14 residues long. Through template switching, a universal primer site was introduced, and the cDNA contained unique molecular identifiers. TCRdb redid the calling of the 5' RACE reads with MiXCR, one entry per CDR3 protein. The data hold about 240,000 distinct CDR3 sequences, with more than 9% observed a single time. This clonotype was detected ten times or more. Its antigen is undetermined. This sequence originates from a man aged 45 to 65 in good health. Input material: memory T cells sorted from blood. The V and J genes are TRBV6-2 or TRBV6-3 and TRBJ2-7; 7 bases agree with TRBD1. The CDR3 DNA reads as TGTGCCAGCAGTAACCGACAGGGACGGGACGAGCAGTACTTC. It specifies CASSNRQGRDEQYF.